This is a list of T cell receptor beta chains from one sample in a study of cytomegalovirus exposure and HLA in healthy donors. Using immunoSEQ multiplex PCR, the repertoire was profiled, and TCRdb retains in-frame clones only, with some absent. The sample lists about 160,000 clones, around 82% occurring once. The sample was PBMCs. All receptors derive from a man aged 30 to 39 in good health and CMV-seronegative. CDR3s include the opening cysteine and the closing phenylalanine or tryptophan. The D gene is left open where the match is weak. A clone size is listed for some rows: how often the clone was seen (once, few, many), or a class if it is expanded.

cdr3_nt	cdr3_aa	d_call	clone_size	j_call	v_call
TGTGCCACCCGACGAGAGGTCTACGAGCAGTACTTC	CATRREVYEQYF	NA	once	TRBJ2-7	TRBV2
TGTGCCAGCAGTTTCGCGACAGGTCAAAATGAAAAACTGTTTTTT	CASSFATGQNEKLFF	NA	few	TRBJ1-4	TRBV5-6
TGTGCTAGCAGCTTAACCGACAGGGCCACAGATACGCAGTATTTT	CASSLTDRATDTQYF	TRBD1	NA	TRBJ2-3	TRBV7-7
TGCGCCAGCAGCCAAGATACAGGGTTGGGGTTGGAGACCCAGTACTTC	CASSQDTGLGLETQYF	NA	few	TRBJ2-5	TRBV4-1
TGTGCCAGCAGTTTACCCGACAGGGCCGATGGCTACACCTTC	CASSLPDRADGYTF	TRBD1	NA	TRBJ1-2	TRBV28
TGCGCCAGCAGCTTGAGACCAACCCAAGGGAGTACTGGGGCCAACGTCCTGACTTTC	CASSLRPTQGSTGANVLTF	NA	NA	TRBJ2-6	TRBV5-1
TGTGCCAGCAGCCCTCCTGGGCCGGGAAGCACAGATACGCAGTATTTT	CASSPPGPGSTDTQYF	NA	NA	TRBJ2-3	TRBV28
TGTGCCAGCAGCTTGGCGACGGGGAGCACAGATACGCAGTATTTT	CASSLATGSTDTQYF	NA	once	TRBJ2-3	TRBV5-5
TGTGCTAGTGGGGAGGATAGCAATCAGCCCCAGCATTTT	CASGEDSNQPQHF	NA	NA	TRBJ1-5	TRBV12-5
TGTGCCAGCAGTCTCCGGACAGGGACGGGAGAGCAGTACTTC	CASSLRTGTGEQYF	TRBD1	NA	TRBJ2-7	TRBV28
TGTGCCAGCAGCCGCCTCCCAGGGTTCAGCAATGAGCAGTTCTTC	CASSRLPGFSNEQFF	NA	NA	TRBJ2-1	TRBV11-3
TGCGCCAGCAGCTTGGGACTAGCGGGGGGGCGCTACAATGAGCAGTTCTTC	CASSLGLAGGRYNEQFF	TRBD2	NA	TRBJ2-1	TRBV5-1